This entry is about one TCR beta chain. The source of the sample is a study of blood T cell repertoires in COVID-19. Using immunoSEQ multiplex PCR, the repertoire was profiled, and TCRdb retains in-frame clones only, with some absent. The table shows 90,000 to 120,000 clones, with 89% occurring only once. Germline CDR1 MNHNS, CDR2 SASEGT. The CDR3 contains 16 residues. V lost 3 bases, J lost 2 bases, and 16 bases lay in between. Sequenced material: peripheral blood. The sequence was collected from a man aged 40-50 years with active or convalescent COVID-19. V is TRBV6-1 and J is TRBJ1-2, with D possibly TRBD1 on 5 matching bases. In DNA form, the CDR3 reads TGTGCCAGCAGTGACGGCCGCGGGGGACCAAACTATGGCTACACCTTC. Encoded protein: CASSDGRGGPNYGYTF.